The 6 T cell receptor beta chains below all came from one sample that was sequenced in a study of human T cells and chemical hapten exposure. Indicated time point: healthy volunteer bleed at 6 weeks. Researchers extracted total RNA from unfractionated whole blood. TCRdb used MiXCR to reprocess the RACE reads, holding one entry per CDR3 protein. The sample holds about 45,000 distinct CDR3 sequences, around 3.6% seen once. The sample was whole blood. The source is a human donor in good health. Some clones in this sample may be carry-over from other donors' samples.

This clonotype was seen ten or more times. The rearrangement joins TRBV24-1 to TRBJ2-1; 11 nucleotides match TRBD2. Germline loops: CDR1 KGHDR, CDR2 SFDVKD. This CDR3 has 16 amino acids. With 4 bases clipped from V and 12 bases from J, the junction kept 13 bases outside the gene matches. The CDR3 region is CATSDPLAGGPGRQFF. CDR3 bases: TGTGCCACCAGTGACCCGCTAGCGGGAGGCCCAGGACGGCAGTTCTTC.

The chain is built from TRBV28 and TRBJ2-3, with 7 nucleotides matching TRBD2. The CDR3 has 17 amino acids. Trimming at V came to 6 bases and at J to 3 bases, leaving 15 bases not matched to a gene. Germline lookup yields CDR1 MDHEN and CDR2 SYDVKM. The CDR3 is CASSAPGAREWTDTQYF. The CDR3 DNA follows: TGTGCCAGCAGCGCCCCTGGTGCGCGGGAGTGGACAGATACGCAGTATTTT. The full variable domain, its missing parts supplied by reference TRBV28 and TRBJ2-3, is DVKVTQSSRYLVKRTGEKVFLECVQDMDHENMFWYRQDPGLGLRLIYFSYDVKMKEKGDIPEGYSVSREKKERFSLILESASTNQTSMYLCASSAPGAREWTDTQYFGPGTRLTVL.

This clonotype occurred a few times. The chain couples TRBV6-2 or TRBV6-3 to TRBJ1-1; D is uncertain. CDR1 and CDR2 (germline): MNHEY, SVGEGT. With 4 bases removed from V and 7 bases from J, the gap between germline ends came to 10 bases. CDR3 length: 12 residues. The CDR3 here is CASSWSGSEAFF. CDR3 DNA sequence: TGTGCCAGCAGTTGGAGCGGCAGTGAAGCTTTCTTT.

This clonotype has at least ten counts. The genes are TRBV10-1 and TRBJ2-7; 7 positions match TRBD1. The CDR3 contains 14 residues. Trimming cost V 3 bases and J 7 bases; bases outside gene matches: 9. Germline V CDR1 and CDR2: WNHNN, SYGVQD (reference sequence). CDR3 sequence (DNA): TGCGCCAGCAGTGACCCGGACAGGAAAAATGAGCAGTACTTC. Its protein is CASSDPDRKNEQYF.

The table lists this clonotype with many counts. The J gene is TRBJ1-1, the V gene TRBV29-1, with D possibly matching TRBD1 (5 bases). CDR1 SQVTM and CDR2 ANQGSEA come from the germline V gene. This CDR3 contains 18 residues. V was clipped by 6 bases and J by 0 bases, with 26 bases between them. CDR3 nucleotides: TGCAGCGTCTTGATTCCTACCGGGGACCCTTATATGAACACTGAAGCTTTCTTT. The encoded protein is CSVLIPTGDPYMNTEAFF.

This clonotype appeared many times. CDR3 sequence reads: CSVEVRQGPPDTQYF. The CDR3 DNA reads as TGCAGCGTTGAAGTCCGGCAGGGCCCACCAGATACGCAGTATTTT. The V call is TRBV29-1, the J call TRBJ2-3, with D perhaps TRBD1 (5 bases). This CDR3 comprises 15 residues. V was trimmed by 1 base and J by 4 bases, leaving 15 bases between them. The germline V gene has CDR1 SQVTM and CDR2 ANQGSEA.